Listed below are T cell receptor beta chains from one sample, sequenced in a study of siplizumab effects on memory and regulatory T cells. Profiling relied on immunoSEQ multiplex PCR, and the TCRdb table lists in-frame clones only, not all of them. The table has 90,000 to 130,000 clones, roughly 92% seen once. The sequenced sample was CD4+ T cells sorted from blood. These receptors came from a human donor in good health. CDR3s include the opening cysteine and the closing phenylalanine or tryptophan. Each record gives: CDR3 DNA, CDR3 protein, J gene, V gene, D gene, clone size. D genes are given only for firm matches. Clone size is given for some rows only: seen once, a few or many times, or a class if the clone is expanded.

TGTGCCAGCAGCTTAGGGGGTAGCTCTGGGGCCAACGTCCTGACTTTC	CASSLGGSSGANVLTF	TRBJ2-6	TRBV7-3	NA	NA
TGTGCCAGCAGCCAAGAGGACGAGCAGTACTTC	CASSQEDEQYF	TRBJ2-7	TRBV16	NA	NA
NA	CASRLWGYGTEAFF	TRBJ1-1	TRBV12-2	NA	NA
TGTGCCAGCAGCTTAGGACAACTTGGCTACGAGCAGTACTTC	CASSLGQLGYEQYF	TRBJ2-7	TRBV11-1	NA	NA
TGTGCCAGCTCACTGGGGGGCCTCTACAATGAGCAGTTCTTC	CASSLGGLYNEQFF	TRBJ2-1	TRBV18	NA	NA
TGTGCCAGCTCACTTTATACTAGCGGGAACTCAGATACGCAGTATTTT	CASSLYTSGNSDTQYF	TRBJ2-3	TRBV18	TRBD2	NA
TGTGCCAGCAGCTTCTCCCCTGGACAGGGGGCCGACGAGCAGTACTTC	CASSFSPGQGADEQYF	TRBJ2-7	TRBV11-2	TRBD1	NA
TGTGCCAGCAGTTACGAGAATTCACCCCTCCACTTT	CASSYENSPLHF	TRBJ1-6	TRBV6-5	NA	few
TGTGCCAGCACCCCTATTCCTTCTAGCACAGATACGCAGTATTTT	CASTPIPSSTDTQYF	TRBJ2-3	TRBV6-1	NA	NA
TGCAGCGCCGGGGGGCGAGGGGGCGAGTACGAGCAGTACTTC	CSAGGRGGEYEQYF	TRBJ2-7	TRBV29-1	NA	NA
TGTGCCAGCAGTGAAGGCCGAAACACTGAAGCTTTCTTT	CASSEGRNTEAFF	TRBJ1-1	TRBV6-4	NA	NA
TGTGCCAGCAGTTTATCCGGGACAGGGGTGGAGGAGCAGTACTTC	CASSLSGTGVEEQYF	TRBJ2-7	TRBV28	TRBD1	NA
TGCGCCAGCAGCCAAGTGGCAAGTACAGGCGGCTATTTCTCTGGAAACACCATATATTTT	CASSQVASTGGYFSGNTIYF	TRBJ1-3	TRBV4-1	NA	NA
TGTGCCAGCTCACCAATTGGAGGGAATGAGCAGTTCTTC	CASSPIGGNEQFF	TRBJ2-1	TRBV18	NA	NA
TGTGCTAGTGGTAGGGACGGAAGCTCCTACAATGAGCAGTTCTTC	CASGRDGSSYNEQFF	TRBJ2-1	TRBV12-5	NA	NA
TGTGCCAGCAGCTTCGGTTATAATTCACCCCTCCACTTT	CASSFGYNSPLHF	TRBJ1-6	TRBV7-6	NA	NA
TGTGCCAGCAGCTTAGATCGGGGGATGGGTGGCTACACCTTC	CASSLDRGMGGYTF	TRBJ1-2	TRBV11-2	NA	NA
TGCGCCAGCAGCCGACTCACAGGGGACTACTACGAGCAGTACTTC	CASSRLTGDYYEQYF	TRBJ2-7	TRBV4-1	NA	NA
TGTGCCATCAGTTGGGGAGGGGGCAAGGGAGAGACCCAGTACTTC	CAISWGGGKGETQYF	TRBJ2-5	TRBV10-3	NA	NA
TGCGCCAGCAGCTTGGGAGGGGAGGGAAACTATGGCTACACCTTC	CASSLGGEGNYGYTF	TRBJ1-2	TRBV5-1	NA	NA
TGCAGTGCTAGTTCCCGGGAAGAAGCTTTCTTT	CSASSREEAFF	TRBJ1-1	TRBV20-1	NA	NA
TGCGCCAGCAGTCCCGGGACAGGGAGAAACATTCAGTACTTC	CASSPGTGRNIQYF	TRBJ2-4	TRBV5-1	TRBD1	NA
TGCAGCGTGGGCCTGACAGGGGGCAGAGAGACCCAGTACTTC	CSVGLTGGRETQYF	TRBJ2-5	TRBV29-1	TRBD1	NA
TGCGCCAGCAGCCCAGGGACAGGGGAGAATCGGGAACTGTTTTTT	CASSPGTGENRELFF	TRBJ1-4	TRBV5-1	TRBD1	NA
TGTGCCAGCTCACCGGGCGCGGGGGCCTATGGCTACACCTTC	CASSPGAGAYGYTF	TRBJ1-2	TRBV18	NA	NA
TGTGCCAGCAGCACCCGACAGGGGCCCAACTATGGCTACACCTTC	CASSTRQGPNYGYTF	TRBJ1-2	TRBV7-2	TRBD1	NA
TGTGCCAGCAGTTACGCTTCTAACTATGGCTACACCTTC	CASSYASNYGYTF	TRBJ1-2	TRBV6-5	NA	few